This T cell receptor beta chain was profiled in a study of blood T cells in healthy people across ages. Broader study findings: As naive T cell percentage varied, TCR beta diversity correlated strongly with it. It was not known whether donors were CMV positive (a possible confounder of expanded clonotype changes).

Comment on this clonotype: Its antigen is unidentified.

Per the germline V gene, CDR1 is SGHTA and CDR2 is FQGNSA. This CDR3 comprises 20 residues. With 5 bases removed from V and 0 bases from J, the gap between germline ends came to 23 bases. Researchers report isolating at least 6.5 million PBMCs per sample. Then a second PCR, running roughly 7 to 11 cycles, was carried out with a sample-barcoded 5' primer and a J-beta primer mix. Carrying 12 random nucleotides, a template-switch adaptor labeled each individual cDNA molecule. MiXCR, run by TCRdb on the 5' RACE reads, gives a single entry per CDR3 protein. The table records 800,000 to 900,000 distinct CDR3 sequences, about 62% of them present only once.

This TCR was sampled from a man in his thirties or forties in good health. The material sequenced was blood. V is TRBV7-2 and J is TRBJ1-6, with no clear D. DNA of the CDR3: TGTGCCAGCAGCCCCTTTCGGGCCGTTCCGAGGAGCTCCTATAATTCACCCCTCCACTTT. This encodes CASSPFRAVPRSSYNSPLHF.